This T cell receptor beta chain was profiled in a study of T cells in Graves' hyperthyroidism and ophthalmopathy. The CDR3 loop spans 15 amino acids. Unmatched junction bases numbered 6, after V lost 1 base and J lost 4 bases. Germline V lookup: CDR1 SNHLY, CDR2 FYNNEI. Details on this clonotype: The antigen is undetermined.

TCR beta CDR3 region amplification was performed from RNA transcripts. An initial round of RT-PCR targeting the TCR CDR3 relied on the HTBI primer set. TCRdb processed the multiplex PCR reads anew with MiXCR; each CDR3 protein has one entry. This sample has about 420,000 distinct CDR3 sequences, with 15% to 18% found just once. Study-wide results and limits: Most thyroid clonotypes that were expanded above 0.001 also turned up in blood.

Orbital computed tomography and thyroid ultrasound, together with serum TRAb and thyroxine and clinical symptoms, were used for diagnoses. The sequence derives from a woman under 30 with Graves' hyperthyroidism. The chain joins TRBV2 to TRBJ2-7; 8 bases line up with TRBD2. Sequenced material: blood. The CDR3 is CASSEVAGFLYEQYF. The CDR3 DNA is TGTGCCAGCAGTGAAGTAGCGGGGTTTTTGTACGAGCAGTACTTC.